Below are 25 T cell receptor beta chains sequenced from a single sample in a study of radiation and T cells in renal cell carcinoma (dated by TCRdb to about 2020). Preparation of the library involved the immunoSEQ multiplex PCR assay. Drawn from immuneACCESS, this table holds only the in-frame rearrangements with V and J called that TCRdb kept. Clones are partly lost; checked studies trace under half to an unresolved V gene and leave the rest unexplained. The sample table shows 94,000 or so clones, and 82% are seen once. Almost 6.5% of the sample goes to the ten largest clones. The time point label here, explained by the study, means: baseline pretreatment blood. This specimen's treatment or condition label, per the study, means: 15 Gy SBRT to primary tumor, nephrectomy 4 weeks later. The source was blood, collected from a patient whose treatment included radiotherapy and nephrectomy. These receptors all stem from a man aged 55 to 70 with renal cell carcinoma.

V is TRBV7-2 and J is TRBJ2-1; D gene uncertain. Trimming pared 2 bases from V and 6 bases from J, leaving 14 bases between. The CDR3 covers 15 residues. Germline CDR1 SGHTA, CDR2 FQGNSA. The CDR3 coding sequence is TGTGCCAGCAGCTTATCCCCCACCATCATCAATGAGCAGTTCTTC. This gives the protein CASSLSPTIINEQFF.

The genes are TRBV6-6 and TRBJ2-7, with D perhaps matching TRBD1 or TRBD2 (6 bases each). The CDR3 runs to 13 residues. Deletions cut 7 bases from V and 2 bases from J, with 12 bases between. CDR1 and CDR2 from the germline V gene are MNHNY and SVGAGI (reference sequence). The CDR3 region has the DNA TGTGCCAGCACTGGGGGGCTGCCCTACGAGCAGTACTTC. Translation: CASTGGLPYEQYF.

The chain combines TRBV5-1 with TRBJ2-2, with TRBD1 as a possible D gene (6 bases). The germline V gene has CDR1 SGHRS and CDR2 YFSETQ. The CDR3 totals 16 residues. Trimming left V 1 base short and J 2 bases short, with 12 bases between. The CDR3 is CASSLYGQHNTGELFF. The CDR3 DNA sequence: TGCGCCAGCAGCTTGTACGGACAGCATAACACCGGGGAGCTGTTTTTT.

J is TRBJ2-5 and V is TRBV19, with TRBD1 matching over 8 bases. CDR1 LNHDA and CDR2 SQIVND come from the germline V gene (reference sequence). The length of the CDR3 is 14 residues. With 6 bases clipped from V and 1 base from J, the junction kept 4 bases outside the gene matches. The CDR3 nucleotides are TGTGCCAGTAGGACGACAGGGGCCCAAGAGACCCAGTACTTC. It specifies CASRTTGAQETQYF.

This chain connects TRBV6-4 to TRBJ2-2; D unresolved. Per germline, CDR1 MRHNA and CDR2 SNTAGT. The CDR3 length is 13 residues. The V and J ends lost 2 bases and 3 bases respectively, with 4 bases between them. CDR3 DNA: TGTGCCAGCAGTGACAGGGACACCGGGGAGCTGTTTTTT. This translates into CASSDRDTGELFF.

This rearrangement joins TRBV4-1 to TRBJ2-5; D is perhaps TRBD1 (5 bases). TRBJ2-7 explains the end of the DNA better; the J call may be wrong. Germline loops: CDR1 MGHRA, CDR2 YSYEKL. This CDR3 spans 13 amino acids. Here the CDR3 DNA reads TGCGCCAGCAGCCGTGACAGCGACTACGAGCAGTACTTC. Translating it yields CASSRDSDYEQYF.

This chain joins TRBV25-1 and TRBJ2-1; D ambiguous. CDR1 is MGHDK, CDR2 SYGVNS, per germline. The germline V and J ends were trimmed by 1 base and 10 bases, with 14 bases remaining between them. This CDR3 is 14 amino acids long. The DNA for the CDR3 is TGTGCCAGCAGTGAATTGTGGTCCGCCAACGAGCAGTTCTTC. Protein product: CASSELWSANEQFF.

V usage is TRBV2 and J usage is TRBJ2-5; 7 positions agree with TRBD1. Germline V CDR1 and CDR2: SNHLY, FYNNEI. V lost 6 bases, J lost 2 bases, and 6 bases stayed unmatched. This CDR3 is 14 amino acids long. CDR3 region: CASRLDRVQETQYF. CDR3 nucleotides: TGTGCCAGCAGGTTAGACAGGGTGCAAGAGACCCAGTACTTC.

This chain connects TRBV7-9 to TRBJ2-1, with 9 bases lining up with TRBD1. V shed 1 base, J shed 2 bases, and the junction held 9 bases outside the gene matches. The CDR3 length is 18 residues. Per the germline V gene, CDR1 is SEHNR and CDR2 is FQNEAQ (reference sequence). The CDR3 loop is CASSLEDRGFRPYNEQFF. In nucleotides, the CDR3 is TGTGCCAGCAGCTTAGAGGACAGGGGATTCCGCCCCTACAATGAGCAGTTCTTC. The entire variable domain, with the rest obtained from reference TRBV7-9 and TRBJ2-1, is as follows: DTGVSQNPRHKITKRGQNVTFRCDPISEHNRLYWYRQTLGQGPEFLTYFQNEAQLEKSRLLSDRFSAERPKGSFSTLEIQRTEQGDSAMYLCASSLEDRGFRPYNEQFFGPGTRLTVL.

This clone was found once. J is TRBJ2-7 and V is TRBV7-2, with unresolved D. Per germline, CDR1 SGHTA and CDR2 FQGNSA. CDR3 length equals 16 residues. V gave up 5 bases and J gave up 0 bases, with 17 bases separating them. The CDR3 DNA is TGTGCCAGCAGCCCATCTGGCGACATTTACTCCTACGAGCAGTACTTC. Protein sequence: CASSPSGDIYSYEQYF.

In its sample, this clone was seen a few times. Here the CDR3 DNA reads TGCGCCAGCAGTGGACCCTTGACCAAAAACATTCAGTACTTC. This codes for CASSGPLTKNIQYF. The rearrangement uses TRBV10-1 and TRBJ2-4, with D unclear. Germline V lookup: CDR1 WNHNN, CDR2 SYGVQD (reference sequence). The CDR3 runs 14 residues. V was trimmed by 4 bases and J by 2 bases, leaving 9 bases between them.

J is TRBJ2-1 and V is TRBV6-6, with TRBD2 matching over 16 bases. CDR3 length: 16 residues. Looked up from germline, CDR1 is MNHNY and CDR2 is SVGAGI (reference sequence). Trimming removed 5 bases from V and 9 bases from J; junction bases left unmatched: 7. CDR3 protein: CASSRGTSGRASEQFF. As DNA, the CDR3 is TGTGCCAGCAGTAGGGGGACTAGCGGGAGGGCTAGTGAGCAGTTCTTC.

This clone appeared a few times. V and J are TRBV10-3 and TRBJ1-3; maybe TRBD1 (5 bases). CDR1 and CDR2 (germline): ENHRY, SYGVKD. V was cut by 6 bases and J by 0 bases, with 9 bases left in between. The CDR3 has 14 residues. In nucleotides, the CDR3 is TGTGCCATCAGGGGGCAGTTCTCTGGAAACACCATATATTTT. This gives the protein CAIRGQFSGNTIYF.

CDR3 amino acids: CASSPTGRYQPQHF. As DNA, the CDR3 is TGTGCCAGCAGCCCGACAGGTCGGTATCAGCCCCAGCATTTT. The V and J genes are TRBV6-6 and TRBJ1-5; D perhaps matches TRBD1 (6 bases). V shed 6 bases and J shed 5 bases, with 14 bases lying between them. Germline V gene sequence: CDR1 MNHNY, CDR2 SVGAGI (reference sequence). The CDR3 spans 14 residues.

The chain joins TRBV28 to TRBJ2-5, with TRBD1 identical over 10 bases. J was trimmed by 7 bases and V by 7 bases; bases with no gene match: 18. CDR1 is MDHEN, CDR2 SYDVKM, per germline. The CDR3 is made up of 17 amino acids. The CDR3 DNA is TGTGCCAGCACCTCCCCCTCTGGGACAGGGGCGTCGGGGACCCAGTACTTC. Its protein product is CASTSPSGTGASGTQYF.

This sequence joins TRBV9 and TRBJ2-1; weak D call: TRBD1 (6 bases). Between the trimmed V and J ends, which lost 3 bases and 9 bases, there was a span of 22 bases. CDR3 length: 16 residues. Germline values: CDR1 SGDLS, CDR2 YYNGEE. CDR3 sequence reads: CASSARQGGMLGEQFF. DNA for the CDR3: TGTGCCAGCAGCGCCCGGCAAGGGGGTATGCTGGGTGAGCAGTTCTTC.

The chain joins TRBV19 to TRBJ2-1; D is unclear. Germline V gene data show CDR1 as LNHDA and CDR2 as SQIVND (reference sequence). V lost 10 bases, J lost 0 bases, and 13 bases lay in between. The CDR3 totals 14 residues. CDR3 nucleotide sequence: TGTGCCACTGCCCGCGGTGACTCCTACAATGAGCAGTTCTTC. This sequence encodes CATARGDSYNEQFF.

J is TRBJ2-1 and V is TRBV5-8; 9 bases are a match to TRBD2. V gave up 6 bases and J gave up 5 bases; unmatched junction bases: 6. Germline V gene data show CDR1 as SGHTS and CDR2 as YDEGEE. The CDR3 is 14 amino acids. The CDR3 region is CASTRTSEHNEQFF. The DNA of the CDR3 is TGTGCCAGCACAAGGACTAGCGAGCACAATGAGCAGTTCTTC. Using reference TRBV5-8 and TRBJ2-1 for the parts outside the CDR3, the full variable domain is EAGVTQSPTHLIKTRGQQATLRCSPISGHTSVYWYQQALGLGLQFLLWYDEGEERNRGNFPPRFSGRQFPNYSSELNVNALELEDSALYLCASTRTSEHNEQFFGPGTRLTVL.

The V gene is TRBV4-3, the J gene TRBJ1-1; no clear D. Deletions cut 1 base from V and 6 bases from J, with 9 bases between. The CDR3 is made up of 13 amino acids. The germline CDR1 and CDR2 sequences are LGHNA and YSLEER. Written as DNA, the CDR3 is TGCGCCAGCAGCCAAGTTGTTTTTTCTGAAGCTTTCTTT. It translates to CASSQVVFSEAFF.

The chain links TRBV19 to TRBJ1-2, with D unresolved. Between the trimmed V and J ends, which lost 5 bases and 9 bases, there was a span of 10 bases. This CDR3 is 11 amino acids long. Germline V lookup: CDR1 LNHDA, CDR2 SQIVND (reference sequence). CDR3 sequence reads: CASSARLSYTF. The CDR3 region has the DNA TGTGCCAGTAGTGCCCGGTTAAGCTACACCTTC.

V gene TRBV23-1 combines with J gene TRBJ2-1, with TRBD2 matching 8 bases. TRBV23-1 qualifies as an ORF whose function is uncertain. This CDR3 is built from 15 residues. The V gene end was trimmed by 3 bases and the J gene end by 7 bases; junction bases not matched to a gene: 8. For the CDR3, the DNA is TGCGCCAGCAGTCAGTGGGGGACTAGGTCAAATGAGCAGTTCTTC. Translated, it gives CASSQWGTRSNEQFF.

The J gene is TRBJ2-2, the V gene TRBV7-2; D ambiguous. The CDR3 has 12 amino acids. CDR1 is SGHTA, CDR2 FQGNSA, per germline. Trimming cost V 3 bases and J 3 bases, with 2 bases left between them. For the CDR3, the DNA is TGTGCCAGCAGCTTGTACACCGGGGAGCTGTTTTTT. Protein product: CASSLYTGELFF.

This chain joins TRBV7-2 and TRBJ2-7; weak D call: TRBD1 (6 bases). Germline-derived CDR1 and CDR2 are SGHTA and FQGNSA. CDR3 length: 15 residues. With 3 bases removed from V and 5 bases from J, the gap between germline ends came to 17 bases. CDR3: CASSLGLTGYDEQYF. The DNA for the CDR3 is TGTGCCAGCAGCTTGGGGCTTACAGGGTACGACGAGCAGTACTTC.

This chain uses TRBV5-1 with TRBJ2-7; TRBD2 matches 8 bases. V shed 3 bases and J 3 bases; nucleotides not matched to a gene: 5. This CDR3 comprises 14 residues. Germline V gene sequence: CDR1 SGHRS, CDR2 YFSETQ. The CDR3 here is CASSSATSDYEQYF. The CDR3 DNA reads TGCGCCAGCAGCTCTGCGACTAGCGACTACGAGCAGTACTTC.

V and J are TRBV6-1 and TRBJ2-3, with 14 bases fitting TRBD2. The CDR3 consists of 18 residues. V was pared by 3 bases and J by 1 base, with 6 bases of the junction left unmatched. From germline, CDR1 is MNHNS and CDR2 SASEGT. In DNA, the CDR3 is TGTGCCAGCAGTGAGGGACTAGCGGGAGACGGCGGCACAGATACGCAGTATTTT. As protein: CASSEGLAGDGGTDTQYF.